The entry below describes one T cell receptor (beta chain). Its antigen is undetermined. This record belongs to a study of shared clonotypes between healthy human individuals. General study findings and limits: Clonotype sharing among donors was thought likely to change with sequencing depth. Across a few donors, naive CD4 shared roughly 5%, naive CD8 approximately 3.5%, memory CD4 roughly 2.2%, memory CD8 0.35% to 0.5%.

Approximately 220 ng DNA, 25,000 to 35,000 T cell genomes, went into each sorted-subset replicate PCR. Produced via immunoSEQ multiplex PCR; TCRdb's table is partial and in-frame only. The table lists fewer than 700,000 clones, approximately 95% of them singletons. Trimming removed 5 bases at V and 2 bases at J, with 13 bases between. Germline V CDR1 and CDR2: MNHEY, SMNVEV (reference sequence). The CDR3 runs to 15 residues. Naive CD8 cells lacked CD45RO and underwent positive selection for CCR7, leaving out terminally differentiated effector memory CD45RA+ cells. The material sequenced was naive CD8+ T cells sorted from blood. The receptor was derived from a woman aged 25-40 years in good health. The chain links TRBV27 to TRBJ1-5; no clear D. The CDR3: CASSVGVLGNQPQHF. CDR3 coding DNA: TGTGCCAGCAGTGTTGGGGTTCTCGGCAATCAGCCCCAGCATTTT.